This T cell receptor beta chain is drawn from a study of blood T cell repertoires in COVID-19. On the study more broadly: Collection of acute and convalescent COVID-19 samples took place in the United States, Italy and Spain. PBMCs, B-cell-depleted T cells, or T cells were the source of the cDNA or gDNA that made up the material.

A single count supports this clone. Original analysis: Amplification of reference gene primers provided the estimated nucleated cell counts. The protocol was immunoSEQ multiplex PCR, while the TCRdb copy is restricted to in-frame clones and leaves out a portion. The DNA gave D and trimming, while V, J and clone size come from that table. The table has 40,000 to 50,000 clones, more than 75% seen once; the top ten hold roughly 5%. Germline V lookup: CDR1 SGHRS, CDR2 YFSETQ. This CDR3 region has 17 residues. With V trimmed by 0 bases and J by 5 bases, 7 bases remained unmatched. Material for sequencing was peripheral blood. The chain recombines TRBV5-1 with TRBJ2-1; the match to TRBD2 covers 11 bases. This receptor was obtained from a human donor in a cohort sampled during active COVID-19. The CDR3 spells CASSLVSGRDIDNEQFF. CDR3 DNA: TGCGCCAGCAGCTTGGTTAGCGGGAGGGATATAGACAATGAGCAGTTCTTC.